These 31 T cell receptor beta chains were all obtained from the same sample, sequenced in a study of blood T cell repertoires in COVID-19. Sequencing used immunoSEQ multiplex PCR; TCRdb keeps in-frame clones, though not all of them. The sample includes nearly 200,000 clones, roughly 84% of them seen just once. The specimen sequenced was peripheral blood. The receptors here all came from a human donor in a cohort sampled during active COVID-19.

V usage is TRBV5-1 and J usage is TRBJ1-1; 10 positions agree with TRBD1. The J segment lost 5 bases and the V segment lost 4 bases, leaving 5 bases of the junction unmatched. CDR1 and CDR2 from the germline V gene are SGHRS and YFSETQ. This CDR3 region has 14 residues. The CDR3, as DNA: TGCGCCAGCAGCGAGACAGGGGGCGGAACTGAAGCTTTCTTT. This encodes CASSETGGGTEAFF.

The rearrangement joins TRBV30 to TRBJ1-1; D gene uncertain. The CDR3 has 14 amino acids. Trimming took 0 bases from V and 0 from J, leaving 8 bases between them. Germline CDR1 and CDR2: GTSNPN and SVGIG (reference sequence). CDR3 region: CAWSVTSMNTEAFF. The CDR3 DNA sequence: TGTGCCTGGAGTGTAACATCCATGAACACTGAAGCTTTCTTT.

V is TRBV7-3 and J is TRBJ2-1; 9 nucleotides line up with TRBD1. CDR1 SGHTA and CDR2 FQGTGA come from the germline V gene. The CDR3 sequence is 14 residues long. The J segment lost 6 bases and the V segment lost 5 bases, leaving 5 bases of the junction unmatched. The DNA of the CDR3 is TGTGCCAGCAGCCCCGGGACAGGGAGCAATGAGCAGTTCTTC. Its translation is CASSPGTGSNEQFF.

The V and J genes are TRBV7-9 and TRBJ2-7; D not certain. This CDR3 comprises 14 residues. V was clipped by 1 base and J by 5 bases, with 12 bases between them. Germline assignment: CDR1 SEHNR and CDR2 FQNEAQ (reference sequence). For the CDR3, the DNA is TGTGCCAGCAGCTTAGGTACAGCATACCACGAGCAGTACTTC. Amino acids: CASSLGTAYHEQYF.

The chain employs TRBV5-1 and TRBJ2-1; D may be TRBD2 (6 bases). The germline V gene encodes CDR1 SGHRS and CDR2 YFSETQ. Trimming cost V 7 bases and J 9 bases, with 20 bases left between them. There are 14 residues in the CDR3. The CDR3 DNA sequence: TGCGCCAGCCGCCGAGGCGAGGGAGGTTTTGAGCAGTTCTTC. It is translated as CASRRGEGGFEQFF.

The V gene is TRBV27, the J gene TRBJ1-1, with 9 bases matching TRBD1. Germline V gene lookup returns CDR1 MNHEY and CDR2 SMNVEV (reference sequence). Trimming cost V 5 bases and J 4 bases; bases outside gene matches: 11. The CDR3 covers 16 residues. CDR3: CASSPPGQGWSTEAFF. The CDR3 DNA follows: TGTGCCAGCAGTCCCCCGGGACAGGGATGGTCCACTGAAGCTTTCTTT.

The chain employs TRBV5-5 and TRBJ1-1, with a possible D match to TRBD1 (5 bases). V dropped 4 bases and J dropped 3 bases, with 10 bases sitting between them. The CDR3 loop spans 13 amino acids. Germline assignment: CDR1 SGHKS and CDR2 YYEKEE (reference sequence). The CDR3 bases are TGTGCCAGCAGCCAGACAGACGACACTGAAGCTTTCTTT. It translates to CASSQTDDTEAFF.

V usage is TRBV19 and J usage is TRBJ2-7, with 7 positions matching TRBD1. CDR1 is LNHDA, CDR2 SQIVND, per germline (reference sequence). J was trimmed by 0 bases and V by 9 bases; bases with no gene match: 11. The CDR3 is 15 residues long. The CDR3 loop reads CASSRRGGLSYEQYF. The CDR3 bases are TGTGCCAGCTCCCGCCGAGGGGGCCTCTCCTACGAGCAGTACTTC.

The chain carries TRBV5-1 and TRBJ2-1; TRBD2 might be the D (6 bases). V was clipped by 2 bases and J by 4 bases, with 13 bases between them. This CDR3 comprises 15 residues. Germline V CDR1 and CDR2: SGHRS, YFSETQ. The CDR3 loop is CASSFLSGEYNEQFF. DNA for the CDR3: TGCGCCAGCAGCTTCCTTTCGGGAGAATACAATGAGCAGTTCTTC.

The chain is built from TRBV7-2 and TRBJ2-5; TRBD2 agrees at 7 bases. V shed 6 bases, J shed 5 bases, and the junction held 15 bases outside the gene matches. The CDR3 has 16 amino acids. Germline CDR1 is SGHTA and CDR2 is FQGNSA. The DNA of the CDR3 is TGTGCCAGCAGGTCAAACCTGGGGGGGGTAATCGAGACCCAGTACTTC. This sequence encodes CASRSNLGGVIETQYF.

This rearrangement joins TRBV9 to TRBJ1-1, with D hard to call. Germline assignment: CDR1 SGDLS and CDR2 YYNGEE. There are 13 residues in the CDR3. V lost 1 base and J 1 base, leaving 5 bases between the germline ends. The CDR3 region has the DNA TGTGCCAGCAGCGTATTCGGGAACACTGAAGCTTTCTTT. It is translated as CASSVFGNTEAFF.

The chain is built from TRBV5-1 and TRBJ1-2, with 8 bases identical to TRBD1. There are 15 residues in the CDR3. Germline V gives CDR1 SGHRS, CDR2 YFSETQ. V lost 7 bases and J lost 3; bases outside the gene matches: 11. The CDR3 spells CASRQDRGWDYGYTF. The CDR3 DNA reads as TGCGCCAGCCGCCAAGACAGGGGCTGGGACTATGGCTACACCTTC.

This clone was seen a handful of times. The chain links TRBV6-5 to TRBJ1-1, with D perhaps TRBD1 (5 bases). Per germline, CDR1 MNHEY and CDR2 SVGAGI. The V gene lost 6 bases and the J gene lost 3 bases, with 14 bases spanning the gap. This CDR3 region has 14 residues. CDR3 loop: CASSPLGADTEAFF. CDR3 nucleotides: TGTGCCAGCAGCCCCTTAGGGGCGGACACTGAAGCTTTCTTT.

The sample holds a few counts of this clone. The chain joins TRBV5-5 to TRBJ2-7; 7 bases fit TRBD1. The trim removed 8 bases at V and 1 base at J, leaving 3 bases unmatched. The CDR3 has 12 residues. The germline gives CDR1 SGHKS, CDR2 YYEKEE (reference sequence). The CDR3 DNA reads TGTGCCAGTACGACAGGGTCCTACGAGCAGTACTTC. Its protein product is CASTTGSYEQYF.

The V and J genes are TRBV6-1 and TRBJ1-3, with a tentative D call TRBD1 (5 bases). The CDR3 loop spans 13 amino acids. V lost 2 bases and J lost 6, with 8 bases in between. CDR1 and CDR2 (germline): MNHNS, SASEGT. CDR3 sequence: CASSESRVNTIYF. In nucleotides, the CDR3 is TGTGCCAGCAGTGAAAGCAGGGTAAACACCATATATTTT.

This clone was observed once. J is TRBJ2-5 and V is TRBV5-1; 7 bases match TRBD2. CDR3 length: 14 amino acids. With V trimmed by 10 bases and J by 3 bases, 12 bases remained unmatched. The germline V gene encodes CDR1 SGHRS and CDR2 YFSETQ. The CDR3 bases are TGCGCCTGCCATCCACTTCTAGCGGAAGAGACCCAGTACTTC. Protein sequence: CACHPLLAEETQYF.

This clone was observed a single time. This chain connects TRBV5-1 to TRBJ1-4, with 8 positions matching TRBD1. Per the germline V gene, CDR1 is SGHRS and CDR2 is YFSETQ. Losses at the gene ends were 4 bases for V and 4 bases for J; bases not matched to a gene: 3. The CDR3 has 14 residues. As DNA, the CDR3 is TGCGCCAGCAGCCTGGGACAGGTTAATGAAAAACTGTTTTTT. The encoded protein is CASSLGQVNEKLFF.

The V gene is TRBV19, the J gene TRBJ1-6; 10 nucleotides match TRBD1. CDR1 and CDR2 from the germline V gene are LNHDA and SQIVND (reference sequence). This CDR3 comprises 13 residues. J gave up 9 bases and V 6 bases, and 2 bases lay outside the gene matches. The CDR3 DNA is TGTGCCAGTAGGGGGACAGGGGCTTCACCCCTCCACTTT. Translating gives CASRGTGASPLHF.

The J gene is TRBJ2-1, the V gene TRBV7-2, with 11 positions matching TRBD2. Per germline, CDR1 SGHTA and CDR2 FQGNSA. J lost 8 bases, V lost 5 bases, and 8 bases had no gene match. This CDR3 is built from 15 residues. CDR3 DNA: TGTGCCAGCAGCCAGTATAGCGGGGGGGCCGATGAGCAGTTCTTC. The encoded protein is CASSQYSGGADEQFF.

This sequence joins TRBV4-2 and TRBJ2-3; D ambiguous. V was cut by 1 base and J by 2 bases, with 10 bases left in between. The CDR3 contains 15 residues. Germline CDR1 and CDR2: LGHNA and YNFKEQ. The CDR3 DNA is TGTGCCAGCAGCCAAGGAGGCGCCTCCACAGATACGCAGTATTTT. Protein product: CASSQGGASTDTQYF.

CDR3 nucleotides: TGTGCCATCAGGGATGGGCGCGGACAGACGACAGATACGCAGTATTTT. Translating it yields CAIRDGRGQTTDTQYF. This chain connects TRBV15 to TRBJ2-3, with D possibly being TRBD1 (6 bases). Germline-derived CDR1 and CDR2 are LNHNV and YYDKDF (reference sequence). The CDR3 has 16 residues. V lost 10 bases and J lost 3, with 23 bases in between.

This clone has a count of ten or more. For the CDR3, the DNA is TGTGCCAGCGGGAGAGAGTACGGCAATCAGCCCCAGCATTTT. Amino acid sequence: CASGREYGNQPQHF. The chain carries TRBV6-5 and TRBJ1-5; no firm D call. The V end was cut by 8 bases, the J end by 2 bases, with 13 bases between. The CDR3 length is 14 residues. Germline V gives CDR1 MNHEY, CDR2 SVGAGI.

The rearrangement links TRBV24-1 to TRBJ1-2; D perhaps matches TRBD1 (6 bases). The CDR3 is 16 amino acids. Between the trimmed V and J ends, which lost 4 bases and 6 bases, there was a span of 20 bases. The V gene's germline CDR1 is KGHDR and CDR2 SFDVKD. CDR3 sequence reads: CATSDPSGESLDGYTF. The CDR3 region has the DNA TGTGCCACCAGTGACCCATCAGGGGAGAGTTTGGATGGCTACACCTTC.

The chain combines TRBV6-6 with TRBJ2-1; TRBD1 aligns across 8 bases. CDR1 MNHNY and CDR2 SVGAGI come from the germline V gene (reference sequence). V dropped 6 bases and J dropped 0; count of bases not matched to a gene: 10. The CDR3 is 17 amino acids. The CDR3 sequence: CASSRSGGPGSYNEQFF. The CDR3 region has the DNA TGTGCCAGCAGCCGATCAGGGGGCCCCGGCTCCTACAATGAGCAGTTCTTC.

The chain is built from TRBV15 and TRBJ1-1, with D uncertain. Deletions cut 4 bases from V and 0 bases from J, with 9 bases between. This CDR3 has 14 amino acids. The V gene's germline CDR1 is LNHNV and CDR2 YYDKDF (reference sequence). CDR3 protein: CATSTRHLNTEAFF. The CDR3 DNA follows: TGTGCCACCAGCACACGACACTTGAACACTGAAGCTTTCTTT. The full variable domain, its missing parts supplied by reference TRBV15 and TRBJ1-1, is DAMVIQNPRYQVTQFGKPVTLSCSQTLNHNVMYWYQQKSSQAPKLLFHYYDKDFNNEADTPDNFQSRRPNTSFCFLDIRSPGLGDTAMYLCATSTRHLNTEAFFGQGTRLTVV.

This clone was recorded a few times. This chain uses TRBV7-8 with TRBJ1-6; D call uncertain. Deletions cut 3 bases from V and 0 bases from J, with 6 bases between. Per germline, CDR1 SGHVS and CDR2 FQNEAQ. The CDR3 has 15 residues. The DNA of the CDR3 is TGTGCCAGCAGCTTTGTCGGCTCCTATAATTCACCCCTCCACTTT. It encodes CASSFVGSYNSPLHF.

The chain uses TRBV6-1 and TRBJ2-2; D perhaps matches TRBD1 (5 bases). The CDR3 runs to 15 residues. Trimming removed 2 bases from V and 6 bases from J, with 13 bases in between. The germline gives CDR1 MNHNS, CDR2 SASEGT. CDR3 in DNA: TGTGCCAGCAGTGAATTGTGGACAATTGCCGGGGAGCTGTTTTTT. Translation: CASSELWTIAGELFF.

The genes are TRBV7-2 and TRBJ1-2, with 9 positions matching TRBD1. The CDR3 contains 15 residues. The V gene end was trimmed by 3 bases and the J gene end by 5 bases; junction bases not matched to a gene: 7. The germline V gene has CDR1 SGHTA and CDR2 FQGNSA. DNA for the CDR3: TGTGCCAGCAGCTTTCCGGGACAGGGTCCATATGGCTACACCTTC. Translation: CASSFPGQGPYGYTF.

This rearrangement joins TRBV7-3 to TRBJ1-1; 7 nucleotides match TRBD1. Germline V gives CDR1 SGHTA, CDR2 FQGTGA. The CDR3 is made up of 15 amino acids. The ends lost 3 bases at V and 6 bases at J; junction bases unmatched: 10. The CDR3 nucleotides read TGTGCCAGCAGCTTCGAGGGGGCGCAGGGATCTGAAGCTTTCTTT. Its translation: CASSFEGAQGSEAFF. Full variable domain (missing parts from reference TRBV7-3 and TRBJ1-1): GAGVSQTPSNKVTEKGKYVELRCDPISGHTALYWYRQSLGQGPEFLIYFQGTGAADDSGLPNDRFFAVRPEGSVSTLKIQRTERGDSAVYLCASSFEGAQGSEAFFGQGTRLTVV.

This sequence joins TRBV30 and TRBJ1-3; no firm D call. The germline gives CDR1 GTSNPN, CDR2 SVGIG (reference sequence). The CDR3 is 14 amino acids. V dropped 2 bases and J dropped 0 bases, with 8 bases sitting between them. This CDR3 reads CAWSLPYSGNTIYF. Here the CDR3 DNA reads TGTGCCTGGAGTCTACCTTACTCTGGAAACACCATATATTTT.

The J gene is TRBJ1-2, the V gene TRBV5-1; TRBD1 is a possible D gene (6 bases). V lost 0 bases and J 3 bases, leaving 12 bases between the germline ends. CDR1 and CDR2 from the germline V gene are SGHRS and YFSETQ. The CDR3 runs to 15 residues. CDR3 sequence reads: CASSLDRGADYGYTF. In DNA, the CDR3 is TGCGCCAGCAGCTTGGATCGGGGGGCGGACTATGGCTACACCTTC.